This paragraph covers one T cell receptor beta chain sequence. Its cognate antigen has yet to be identified. The sample holds no much larger clone one base away, and base qualities are not on file. Library method: the immunoSEQ multiplex PCR assay. As for the authors' bioinformatics: A statistical classification framework was built for diagnosing cytomegalovirus status from the catalog of TCR beta chain sequences. What TCRdb holds here is the immuneACCESS table cut down to in-frame rearrangements. Part of the clones is not present; checked against another copy, under half of the missing clones reflect an unresolved V gene, and the others are unexplained. The V and J calls and clone size were taken over from that table, and D and trimming were inferred from the DNA. The sample table holds 100,000 to 150,000 clones, of which around 90% were seen once. The top ten hold approximately 2% of the sample.

Separate from the approximately 670-subject first cohort, the validation cohort of over 90 subjects was the group to which the donors belonged. The sample is drawn from a study of cytomegalovirus exposure and HLA in healthy donors (TCRdb year 2017). In terms of the full investigation: A later analysis indicated that the 130 or so validation repertoires were generated on the platform also employed for the approximately 700 repertoires of the first cohort. The aim of the study was to test whether cataloging public T cell receptors could identify signatures of past pathogen exposure. A separate validation cohort of approximately 120 different subjects was used in addition to the roughly 700-subject first cohort. To predict cytomegalovirus infection status, the study combined high-throughput TCR immunosequencing, statistical association of individual TCRs with disease status, and machine learning.

Findings and caveats that apply to the study as a whole: In both the original and validation cohorts, the classifier was reported to diagnose cytomegalovirus status with high specificity and sensitivity. The study listed approximately 160 TCR beta chains as associated with cytomegalovirus. A later analysis had no HLA typing for the validation cohort, so co-occurrence there was scored across all 120 or so repertoires. It was suggested by the authors that the approach could potentially be generalized to other disease states and immunological phenotypes. A few of the identified cytomegalovirus-associated TCR beta chains were confirmed in vitro to be specific for cytomegalovirus antigens. Across donors, most TCR sequences were observed very rarely, whereas some public TCRs were present in many individuals. Of the cluster scores, 90% to 95% were above 0 in a later analysis, which found that TCRs clustered in the first cohort also tended to co-occur in the 120 or so validation repertoires.

The cysteine opens and the phenylalanine closes a CDR3 of 14 amino acids. The only DNA kept is the CDR3, 42 bases in frame from the first base. The germline V gene (reference sequence) sets CDR1 to GTSNPN and CDR2 to SVGIG. At the junction V is shortened by 3 bases and J by 4 bases, with 12 bases in between. Sample: PBMCs. The clonotype originates from a woman aged 18-35 years in good health and CMV-seronegative. The sequence links TRBV30 to TRBJ1-4, with TRBD1 as a weak D call on 6 bases. The CDR3: CAWRDGRGNEKLFF. The sequence in DNA is TGTGCCTGGAGAGACGGCAGGGGTAATGAAAAACTGTTTTTT.